The rows below give T cell receptor beta chains drawn from one sample of a study of shared T cell receptors in the human thymus. Sequencing used immunoSEQ multiplex PCR; TCRdb keeps in-frame clones, though not all of them. This sample yields over 450,000 clones, of which around 78% are seen a single time; roughly 0.013% belongs to the top ten. These sequences were also reported in another study, on human thymus T cells.

Sequences were obtained from thymocytes. The receptors derive from a boy under two years old with a congenital heart defect. CDR3s include the opening cysteine and the closing phenylalanine or tryptophan. A D gene is named only where the DNA matches it firmly. Part of the rows lack a size; the others show once, few, many or a class for expanded clones.

j_call clone_size v_call d_call cdr3_nt cdr3_aa
TRBJ2-2 NA TRBV6-5 TRBD1 TGTGCCAGCAGCCCCTGGACAGGGATAGACGGGGAGCTGTTTTTT CASSPWTGIDGELFF
TRBJ2-4 NA TRBV5-4 TRBD2 TGTGCCAGCAGGCCCGGGACTAGTACCGCCATTCAGTACTTC CASRPGTSTAIQYF
TRBJ1-2 NA TRBV5-6 TRBD1 TGTGCCAGCAGCCTAGACAGGGGCGGCTACACCTTC CASSLDRGGYTF
TRBJ1-2 few TRBV7-9 NA TGTGCCAGCACCCCGGTTCCCGATGGCTACACCTTC CASTPVPDGYTF
TRBJ2-7 NA TRBV28 NA TGTGCCAGCACCTTCGGGACCTACGAGCAGTACTTC CASTFGTYEQYF
TRBJ2-1 NA TRBV27 TRBD1 TGTGCCAGCACCCTCCCGGGACAGGCTTACAATGAGCAGTTCTTC CASTLPGQAYNEQFF
TRBJ2-5 NA TRBV6-5 NA TGTGCCAGCAGTTACAGACTAGGGGTTGGAGAGACCCAGTACTTC CASSYRLGVGETQYF
TRBJ1-1 NA TRBV2 NA TGTGCCAGCTCTGGGGCCCTGCCAGCTTTCTTT CASSGALPAFF
TRBJ1-5 NA TRBV2 TRBD1 TGTGCCAGCAGTGAAGAGGCAGGGGGAATGAGCAATCAGCCCCAGCATTTT CASSEEAGGMSNQPQHF
TRBJ2-7 NA TRBV4-2 NA TGTGCCAGCAGCTCCTCGACTGGCCCCTACGAGCAGTACTTC CASSSSTGPYEQYF
TRBJ2-7 NA TRBV5-6 TRBD1 TGTGCCAGCAGCTTGCTACCGACGACAGGGGTCCACGAGCAGTACTTC CASSLLPTTGVHEQYF
TRBJ1-1 NA TRBV6-4 NA TGTGCCAGCACTTCACAGGGGAACACTGAAGCTTTCTTT CASTSQGNTEAFF
TRBJ2-1 NA TRBV27 NA TGTGCCAGCAGTTTATCTCACAGGGACAATGAGCAGTTCTTC CASSLSHRDNEQFF
TRBJ2-2 NA TRBV14 NA TGTGCCAGCAGCCAAGATGTCAGTTCTACCGGGGAGCTGTTTTTT CASSQDVSSTGELFF
TRBJ2-7 NA TRBV11-2 TRBD1 TGTGCCAGCAGCTTAGACAGGGGGAACTACGAGCAGTACTTC CASSLDRGNYEQYF
TRBJ2-1 NA TRBV7-9 TRBD2 TGTGCCAGCAGCTCTCCTCTAGCGGGAGGCGATGAGCAGTTCTTC CASSSPLAGGDEQFF
TRBJ1-5 few TRBV19 NA TGTGCCAGTAGTATAGATCAGGTGCTCAATCAGCCCCAGCATTTT CASSIDQVLNQPQHF
TRBJ1-1 NA TRBV6-5 NA TGTGCCAGCAGTACGGACATTACCTCCGCTGAAGCTTTCTTT CASSTDITSAEAFF
TRBJ1-1 NA TRBV6-5 TRBD1 TGTGCCAGCAGTCCTCCGGACAGGCGGAACACTGAAGCTTTCTTT CASSPPDRRNTEAFF
TRBJ2-1 NA TRBV29-1 NA TGCAGCGTTGTTCGGACTTTTCACTACAATGAGCAGTTCTTC CSVVRTFHYNEQFF
TRBJ1-5 few TRBV28 TRBD1 TGTGCCAGCAGTTTATGCAAGGGACAGGGAGCGAGCAATCAGCCCCAGCATTTT CASSLCKGQGASNQPQHF
TRBJ2-7 few TRBV30 TRBD2 TGTGCCTGGAGCGATACCGGGACTAGCGAGAGCTCCTACGAGCAGTACTTC CAWSDTGTSESSYEQYF
TRBJ2-7 NA TRBV4-3 TRBD2 TGCGCCAGCAGCCAAGATGAGGTGAGGAGCGGGAGCTACGAGCAGTACTTC CASSQDEVRSGSYEQYF
TRBJ1-2 NA TRBV9 TRBD1 TGTGCCAGCAGCGGTGACAGGGCCGGCTACACCTTC CASSGDRAGYTF
TRBJ2-1 NA TRBV30 NA TGTGCCTGGAGTGTTGGGGGAGGGGGGTACAATGAGCAGTTCTTC CAWSVGGGGYNEQFF
TRBJ2-7 few TRBV11-2 TRBD1 TGTGCCAGCAGCTTATGGCCGGACAGGGTCTTTCAGTACTTC CASSLWPDRVFQYF
TRBJ2-4 NA TRBV16 NA TGTGCCAGCAGCCCACGACCGGGAAGGTCGGCCAAAAACATTCAGTACTTC CASSPRPGRSAKNIQYF
TRBJ2-1 once TRBV5-6 NA TGTGCCAGCAGCTTGGACGGGAGTGACGACAATGAGCAGTTCTTC CASSLDGSDDNEQFF
TRBJ2-1 NA TRBV11-3 NA TGTGCCAGCAGCTTAGCCCACACCCAAAATGAGCAGTTCTTC CASSLAHTQNEQFF
TRBJ2-3 NA TRBV25-1 TRBD2 TGTGCCAGCAGTGAAGGCGGGACTAGCGGGACCCGCACAGATACGCAGTATTTT CASSEGGTSGTRTDTQYF
TRBJ2-5 once TRBV27 TRBD1 TGTGCCAGCAGTCGAACCCGGGACAGGTCACGGGAGACCCAGTACTTC CASSRTRDRSRETQYF
TRBJ1-4 once TRBV30 NA TGTGCCTGGAGCTGGACTGGGTGTCCAACTAATGAAAAACTGTTTTTT CAWSWTGCPTNEKLFF
TRBJ1-1 NA TRBV27 TRBD1 TGTGCCAGCAGGGGACAGGGAGGGAACACTGAAGCTTTCTTT CASRGQGGNTEAFF
TRBJ1-2 NA TRBV29-1 NA TGCAGCGTTGTCGAGGCGGACAACTTCTATGGCTACACCTTC CSVVEADNFYGYTF
TRBJ2-7 NA TRBV10-2 TRBD1 TGCGCCAGCGCACCGACAGGGGCGACCTACGAGCAGTACTTC CASAPTGATYEQYF
TRBJ2-7 NA TRBV11-3 NA TGTGCCAGCAGCCCAACCTGGAGTAGACACGAGCAGTACTTC CASSPTWSRHEQYF
TRBJ2-7 NA TRBV4-3 TRBD1 TGCGCCAGCAGCCAAACCCGGGACAGGACCTTTGTGGGCTCCTACGAGCAGTACTTC CASSQTRDRTFVGSYEQYF